This is a list of T cell receptor beta chains from one sample in a study of blood T cell repertoires in COVID-19. Assay used: immunoSEQ multiplex PCR; TCRdb lists only in-frame clones, some missing. Seen here are roughly 130,000 clones, around 87% observed once, and the top ten hold 3.6%. Material for sequencing was peripheral blood. Every receptor here comes from a woman aged 60-70 years with acute or convalescent COVID-19. Both conserved end residues are part of each CDR3. The order of the fields is V gene, J gene, D gene, clone size, CDR3 DNA, CDR3 protein. A D gene is named only where the DNA matches it firmly. Only part of the rows carry a size: once, few, many, or a class if the clone is expanded.

TRBV24-1	TRBJ2-1	TRBD1	NA	TGTGCCACCAGTGACGCCGGGACAGTTTACGGGGAGCAGTTCTTC	CATSDAGTVYGEQFF
TRBV6-2/TRBV6-3	TRBJ1-1	NA	NA	TGTGCCAGCAGTACTACCGACGGCCTCACTGAAGCTTTCTTT	CASSTTDGLTEAFF
TRBV28	TRBJ2-1	TRBD1	NA	TGTGCCAGCACCATAACTCCACAGGGGGCCGAGCAGTTCTTC	CASTITPQGAEQFF
TRBV7-3	TRBJ1-1	NA	NA	TGTGCCAGCAGCCCCTTCCCTCTAACTGAAGCTTTCTTT	CASSPFPLTEAFF
TRBV28	TRBJ1-4	NA	NA	TGTGCCAGCAGTTTAGGGCAGTTAAATGAAAAACTGTTTTTT	CASSLGQLNEKLFF
TRBV27	TRBJ1-4	NA	NA	TGTGCCAGCAGTTTATACTCCCCTGGTAATGAAAAACTGTTTTTT	CASSLYSPGNEKLFF
TRBV7-8	TRBJ2-7	TRBD2	NA	TGTGCCAGCAGCACCCTGGGGACTAGCATCTACGAGCAGTACTTC	CASSTLGTSIYEQYF
TRBV28	TRBJ1-2	NA	NA	TGTGCCACCCCTAGTAGAGGCGTAAGTGGCTACACCTTC	CATPSRGVSGYTF
TRBV14	TRBJ2-5	TRBD2	NA	TGTGCCAGCAGCCAAGGGACCAGCGGGAGACATCGAGAGACCCAGTACTTC	CASSQGTSGRHRETQYF
TRBV6-2/TRBV6-3	TRBJ1-3	NA	NA	TGTGCCAGCAGTTACGGGGGCAGCGGGGCTGGAAACACCATATATTTT	CASSYGGSGAGNTIYF
TRBV13	TRBJ1-2	NA	NA	TGTGCCAGCACCACTCTGGGGGGGGCAGGTAGTGGCTACACCTTC	CASTTLGGAGSGYTF
TRBV7-9	TRBJ1-2	NA	NA	TGTGCCAGCAGCTCGGTAGTCGGGACTCCATGGGAATACTATGGCTACACCTTC	CASSSVVGTPWEYYGYTF
TRBV28	TRBJ2-7	TRBD2	NA	TGTGCCAGCAGTTTGCCTAGCGGGAGAACCCACGAGCAGTACTTC	CASSLPSGRTHEQYF
TRBV9	TRBJ2-7	TRBD1	NA	TGTGCCAGCAGCATAGCAGGGGGCTACGAGCAGTACTTC	CASSIAGGYEQYF
TRBV10-2	TRBJ1-1	NA	NA	TGCGCCAGCAGTGAGTCACGGGGGAGCACTGAAGCTTTCTTT	CASSESRGSTEAFF
TRBV11-1	TRBJ2-2	TRBD2	NA	TGTGCCAGCAGCTTACGACTAGCGGGAGGGGAGCTGTTTTTT	CASSLRLAGGELFF
TRBV7-8	TRBJ1-2	NA	once	TGTGCCAGCAGCCCGGGACCAGGAGGGAACTATGGCTACACCTTC	CASSPGPGGNYGYTF
TRBV18	TRBJ2-3	NA	NA	TGTGCCAGCTCACCGAGGCAGGGCGGCACAGATACGCAGTATTTT	CASSPRQGGTDTQYF
TRBV30	TRBJ2-1	NA	NA	TGTGCCTGGAGCGCCTTAGGGGTTGAGCAGTTCTTC	CAWSALGVEQFF
TRBV15	TRBJ2-3	TRBD1	NA	TGTGCCACCAGCAGAGATCAGGGGGCCGATACGCAGTATTTT	CATSRDQGADTQYF
TRBV6-5	TRBJ2-3	NA	NA	TGTGCCAGCATGCTGGGACTTCGCACAGATACGCAGTATTTT	CASMLGLRTDTQYF
TRBV29-1	TRBJ1-1	TRBD1	NA	TGCAGCGTTGAGACAGACAGGGGAGGTGTTGCTTTCTTT	CSVETDRGGVAFF
TRBV27	TRBJ2-1	TRBD1	NA	TGTGCCAGCAGTCCTGCTTACGACAGGGGGAACAATGAGCAGTTCTTC	CASSPAYDRGNNEQFF
TRBV10-3	TRBJ2-7	TRBD1	NA	TGTGCCATCAGTGACTCAGGGGGACAGAGTAACTACGAGCAGTACTTC	CAISDSGGQSNYEQYF
TRBV30	TRBJ2-7	NA	NA	TGTGCCTGGAGGAGTTTAGGGCTAGCGCGGGGATTTCTCTTC	CAWRSLGLARGFLF
TRBV19	TRBJ1-5	TRBD1	NA	TGTGCCAGTAGTATAGGGGACAGGGCACGTGGGGTGCCCCAGCATTTT	CASSIGDRARGVPQHF
TRBV29-1	TRBJ2-1	TRBD2	few	TGCAGCGTTGAAGATAGCGGGAGGGCCTCCAATGAGCAGTTCTTC	CSVEDSGRASNEQFF
TRBV7-9	TRBJ1-2	NA	NA	TGTGCCAGCAGCTCAACGGGGGAGACCCGACACTACACCTTC	CASSSTGETRHYTF
TRBV7-8	TRBJ2-1	NA	NA	TGTGCCAGCAGCCTCAGGACTACCTACAATGAGCAGTTCTTC	CASSLRTTYNEQFF
TRBV19	TRBJ2-6	NA	NA	TGTGCCAGTAGTTTTTACTCCATCTCTGGGGCCAACGTCCTGACTTTC	CASSFYSISGANVLTF
TRBV3-1/TRBV3-2	TRBJ2-1	TRBD2	NA	TGTGCCAGCAGCCAAGATGGAACTAGCGGGAGGGCCGGGGAGCAGTTCTTC	CASSQDGTSGRAGEQFF
TRBV7-9	TRBJ1-5	TRBD1	NA	TGTGCCAGCAGCCGGACAGGGGGCTCGGAACAGCCCCAGCATTTT	CASSRTGGSEQPQHF
TRBV20-1	TRBJ2-1	TRBD2	NA	TGCAGGGCCAGTGACATCTGCAGTAGGGGTAGCGGGAGTAAGGAGGTGCAGTTCTTC	CRASDICSRGSGSKEVQFF
TRBV28	TRBJ2-1	TRBD2	few	TGTGCCAGCAGTTCAAGTACTACCGGGACTAGCCACAATGAGCAGTTCTTC	CASSSSTTGTSHNEQFF
TRBV4-1	TRBJ2-2	NA	NA	TGCGCCAGCAGCCCGCAAGGCGGGACTACCGGGGAGCTGTTTTTT	CASSPQGGTTGELFF
TRBV10-3	TRBJ2-3	NA	NA	TGTGCCATCAGTGACAGGGCTAGTGCCACAGATACGCAGTATTTT	CAISDRASATDTQYF
TRBV9	TRBJ2-2	NA	once	TGTGCCAGCAGCGTCGAAGGGGGCGGGGAGCTGTTTTTT	CASSVEGGGELFF
TRBV18	TRBJ2-3	TRBD2	NA	TGTGCCAGCTCACCGGGACTAGCGACAGATACGCAGTATTTT	CASSPGLATDTQYF
TRBV12-3/TRBV12-4	TRBJ2-1	NA	NA	TGTGCCAGCAGTTTATTACGGGACAATGAGCAGTTCTTC	CASSLLRDNEQFF
TRBV6-6	TRBJ1-3	NA	once	TGTGCCAGCAGCCGGACGGGACTCATGGGTGGAAACACCATATATTTT	CASSRTGLMGGNTIYF
TRBV27	TRBJ1-4	NA	NA	TGTGCCAGCAGTTTAAACAGGGCTAATGAAAAACTGTTTTTT	CASSLNRANEKLFF
TRBV5-1	TRBJ1-1	NA	NA	TGCGCCAGCAGCTCGTCGGGGGTGACGAACACTGAAGCTTTCTTT	CASSSSGVTNTEAFF